This passage covers 23 T cell receptor beta chains from one sample sequenced in a study of identical twins. TCRdb reprocessed the 5' RACE reads via MiXCR and lists one record per CDR3 protein. This sample has 1.5 million to 2 million distinct CDR3 sequences, with 25% to 35% found just once. Input material: cord blood. The receptors derive from a newborn girl in good health.

The J gene is TRBJ2-7, the V gene TRBV20-1; D call uncertain. The CDR3 runs 16 residues. Per the germline V gene, CDR1 is DFQATT and CDR2 is SNEGSKA (reference sequence). V was cut by 6 bases and J by 7 bases, with 28 bases left in between. CDR3 DNA sequence: TGCAGTGCCCCTAAAGTGACTGAAGGGTCTCTGGGGGAGCAGTACTTC. This gives the protein CSAPKVTEGSLGEQYF.

The chain has TRBV15 and TRBJ2-7; TRBD1 is a possible D gene (6 bases). V lost 0 bases, J lost 4 bases, and 19 bases lay in between. Germline lookup yields CDR1 LNHNV and CDR2 YYDKDF (reference sequence). This CDR3 comprises 17 residues. CDR3 protein: CATSRDLILGAPYEQYF. The CDR3 nucleotides are TGTGCCACCAGCAGAGATCTTATTCTGGGGGCCCCATACGAGCAGTACTTC.

V is TRBV12-5 and J is TRBJ1-1, with 9 bases that match TRBD1. CDR1 and CDR2 (germline): LGHNT, FRNRAP. CDR3 length equals 14 residues. Trimming took 3 bases from V and 4 from J; bases not matched to a gene: 3. As DNA, the CDR3 is TGTGCTAGTGGTTTTGGGACAGGGACCACTGAAGCTTTCTTT. It encodes CASGFGTGTTEAFF.

This sequence joins TRBV3-1 and TRBJ2-5; a weak D match, TRBD2 (6 bases). CDR1 and CDR2 (germline): LGHDT, YNNKEL (reference sequence). The CDR3 contains 14 residues. The V and J ends lost 4 bases and 5 bases respectively, with 14 bases between them. Here the CDR3 reads CASSRTTSSETQYF. In DNA, the CDR3 is TGTGCCAGCAGCCGAACGACTAGTAGCGAGACCCAGTACTTC.

This clonotype was detected only a few times. The chain combines TRBV25-1 with TRBJ2-2; D may match TRBD1 or TRBD2 (5 bases each). V was shortened by 2 bases and J by 10 bases, with 11 bases between the two germline ends. CDR3 length: 13 residues. Germline-derived CDR1 and CDR2 are MGHDK and SYGVNS. CDR3 sequence reads: CASSEEGPVELFF. In DNA, the CDR3 is TGTGCCAGCAGTGAAGAGGGGCCCGTGGAGCTGTTTTTT. Based on the CDR3 plus reference TRBV25-1 and TRBJ2-2, the full variable domain is EADIYQTPRYLVIGTGKKITLECSQTMGHDKMYWYQQDPGMELHLIHYSYGVNSTEKGDLSSESTVSRIRTEHFPLTLESARPSHTSQYLCASSEEGPVELFFGEGSRLTVL.

This clonotype showed up just a few times. The chain joins TRBV20-1 to TRBJ1-4; TRBD1 agrees at 7 bases. This CDR3 comprises 15 residues. V lost 3 bases and J lost 7; bases outside the gene matches: 11. Germline values: CDR1 DFQATT, CDR2 SNEGSKA (reference sequence). The chain's CDR3 is CSARPIGGGSEKLFF. The CDR3 nucleotides read TGCAGTGCTAGGCCGATAGGGGGCGGGAGTGAAAAACTGTTTTTT.

The V gene is TRBV7-9, the J gene TRBJ2-1; D gene unclear. The germline V gene encodes CDR1 SEHNR and CDR2 FQNEAQ (reference sequence). V lost 0 bases and J 5 bases, leaving 17 bases between the germline ends. The CDR3 totals 17 residues. The CDR3 sequence: CASSLATLSVGHNEQFF. The CDR3 DNA follows: TGTGCCAGCAGCTTAGCGACCCTAAGCGTCGGGCACAATGAGCAGTTCTTC.

This rearrangement joins TRBV10-3 to TRBJ2-7, with D perhaps matching TRBD1 (6 bases). CDR1 is ENHRY, CDR2 SYGVKD, per germline. CDR3 length equals 11 residues. V was trimmed by 7 bases and J by 7 bases, leaving 11 bases between them. CDR3: CAIKTGSEQYF. The DNA for the CDR3 is TGTGCCATCAAGACAGGCAGTGAGCAGTACTTC.

This clonotype has just a few counts. CDR3 amino acids: CATSFGLAGGADTQYF. CDR3 nucleotides: TGTGCCACCAGCTTTGGACTAGCGGGAGGGGCAGATACGCAGTATTTT. This chain uses TRBV15 with TRBJ2-3; 15 nucleotides align to TRBD2. Germline-derived CDR1 and CDR2 are LNHNV and YYDKDF (reference sequence). The CDR3 length is 16 residues. The trim removed 5 bases at V and 4 bases at J, leaving 4 bases unmatched.

The chain couples TRBV28 to TRBJ2-3, with TRBD2 matching 9 bases. V lost 6 bases to trimming and J lost 8 bases; unmatched junction nucleotides: 3. The CDR3 contains 12 residues. CDR1 MDHEN and CDR2 SYDVKM come from the germline V gene. The CDR3 DNA is TGTGCCAGCAGGCGGACTAGCGTTACGCAGTATTTT. Translated: CASRRTSVTQYF.

This clonotype was recorded a few times. The chain carries TRBV2 and TRBJ1-2, with 8 bases matching TRBD1. This CDR3 comprises 12 residues. V was pared by 4 bases and J by 7 bases, with 2 bases of the junction left unmatched. Germline CDR1 and CDR2: SNHLY and FYNNEI. In DNA, the CDR3 is TGTGCCAGCAGTGCCCAGGGGGCTGGCTACACCTTC. Its protein product is CASSAQGAGYTF.

The chain is built from TRBV20-1 and TRBJ2-1; D not resolved. The CDR3 totals 12 residues. In germline, CDR1 is DFQATT, CDR2 SNEGSKA (reference sequence). V lost 3 bases to trimming and J lost 9 bases, with 12 bases between them. The CDR3 loop reads CSARVPMAEQFF. CDR3 in DNA: TGCAGTGCTAGGGTACCCATGGCTGAGCAGTTCTTC.

The chain employs TRBV11-2 and TRBJ1-2, with no clear D. CDR3 length equals 15 residues. Looked up from germline, CDR1 is SGHAT and CDR2 is FQNNGV. V was cut by 5 bases and J by 0 bases, with 13 bases left in between. CDR3 amino acids: CASSPIVITNYGYTF. As DNA, the CDR3 is TGTGCCAGCAGCCCGATAGTCATTACTAACTATGGCTACACCTTC.

The table lists this clonotype with a few counts. The rearrangement links TRBV5-1 to TRBJ2-1, with TRBD2 identical over 10 bases. The germline CDR1 and CDR2 sequences are SGHRS and YFSETQ. The CDR3 extends over 18 amino acids. V was pared by 2 bases and J by 1 base, with 9 bases of the junction left unmatched. CDR3: CASSLSSGGAISYNEQFF. In DNA form, the CDR3 reads TGCGCCAGCAGCTTATCGAGCGGGGGGGCTATATCCTACAATGAGCAGTTCTTC.

This clonotype turned up a few times. The chain uses TRBV12-3 or TRBV12-4 and TRBJ2-1; D uncertain. The J call may be wrong; the DNA end is better matched by TRBJ2-7. This CDR3 contains 15 residues. CDR3 bases: TGTGCCAGCAGTGATAGCTGGGCCCCCTACAATGAGCAGTACTTC. Protein product: CASSDSWAPYNEQYF.

This clonotype was observed a few times. This sequence may be a read error, since a much larger clone differs from it by one base. V gene TRBV24-1 combines with J gene TRBJ1-2, with a weak D call TRBD1 (5 bases). Trimming removed 6 bases at V and 2 bases at J, with 9 bases between. There are 13 residues in the CDR3. Germline V gene sequence: CDR1 KGHDR, CDR2 SFDVKD. The CDR3 region is CATSSRDNYGYTF. CDR3 sequence (DNA): TGTGCCACCAGTTCCCGGGACAACTATGGCTACACCTTC.

This clonotype showed up just a few times. This rearrangement joins TRBV12-3 or TRBV12-4 to TRBJ2-7; D unclear. The V gene lost 3 bases and the J gene lost 7 bases, with 16 bases spanning the gap. The CDR3 extends over 14 amino acids. The CDR3 here is CASSLGSIAGEQYF. DNA for the CDR3: TGTGCCAGCAGTTTGGGGTCGATAGCTGGAGAGCAGTACTTC.

As to this clonotype: This sequence may be a read error, since a much larger clone differs from it by one base. J is TRBJ2-1 and V is TRBV12-3 or TRBV12-4; the D is unclear. The J call could be wrong; TRBJ2-7 is a better fit for the DNA end. The CDR3 is 13 residues long. The CDR3 here is CASSRATYNEQYF. In nucleotides, the CDR3 is TGTGCCAGCAGTCGGGCCACCTACAATGAGCAGTACTTC.

In its sample, this clonotype was seen many times. The chain uses TRBV6-5 and TRBJ1-2; 7 bases fit TRBD1. CDR3 length: 16 residues. Germline values: CDR1 MNHEY, CDR2 SVGAGI. V dropped 0 bases and J dropped 3; count of bases not matched to a gene: 7. CDR3 sequence reads: CASSYSGRGGDYGYTF. CDR3 coding DNA: TGTGCCAGCAGTTACTCTGGCAGGGGGGGCGACTATGGCTACACCTTC.

This chain joins TRBV4-1 and TRBJ2-1, with 7 bases that match TRBD2. V trimming: 0 bases; J trimming: 5 bases; junction bases outside the gene matches: 7. Germline V lookup: CDR1 MGHRA, CDR2 YSYEKL. The CDR3 is 16 amino acids. DNA of the CDR3: TGCGCCAGCAGCCAAGATCCGAGCGGGAACCACAATGAGCAGTTCTTC. Its protein is CASSQDPSGNHNEQFF.

CDR3 bases: TGTGCCAGCAGTGAACGAGGGACAGATGGCTACACCTTC. Protein product: CASSERGTDGYTF. The chain recombines TRBV25-1 with TRBJ1-2; 7 nucleotides match TRBD1. CDR3 size: 13 residues. Germline V gives CDR1 MGHDK, CDR2 SYGVNS. With V trimmed by 2 bases and J by 6 bases, 3 bases remained unmatched.

In this sample, this clonotype turned up a few times. The chain links TRBV12-3 or TRBV12-4 to TRBJ1-1, with D possibly TRBD1 on 6 matching bases. This CDR3 spans 14 amino acids. Trimming pared 2 bases from V and 5 bases from J, leaving 12 bases between. The CDR3 sequence is CASSLQGMGTEAFF. As DNA, the CDR3 is TGTGCCAGCAGTTTACAGGGGATGGGAACTGAAGCTTTCTTT.

This clonotype came up a few times. The rearrangement links TRBV20-1 to TRBJ2-1, with a weak D call TRBD1 (5 bases). This CDR3 comprises 15 residues. Per the germline V gene, CDR1 is DFQATT and CDR2 is SNEGSKA (reference sequence). Deletions cut 6 bases from V and 4 bases from J, with 19 bases between. CDR3 bases: TGCAGTGCCCCATCTGAAAGACAGATTTACAATGAGCAGTTCTTC. Its protein is CSAPSERQIYNEQFF.